Listed here are 31 T cell receptor beta chains from one sample, sequenced in a study of T cells after yellow fever vaccination (dated by TCRdb to between 2018 and 2020). Library creation used 5' RACE. Sequenced on an Illumina HiSeq 2500. TCRdb passed the public sequencing reads through fastp at Q25 and MiXCR, retaining productive beta sequences. Every entry covers one CDR3 protein and lists the most common genes and DNA from its rows. The table for this sample lists about 330,000 distinct CDR3 sequences; approximately 7% of them were counted only once. Around 17% of the sample is taken by the ten largest. The meaning of the sample's treatment or condition label: live attenuated yellow fever vaccine strain. The sample consisted of PBMCs, taken about 49 days after the first yellow fever vaccination. These receptors all come from a man younger than 35 who received the YFV17D yellow fever vaccine.

The DNA for the CDR3 is TGTGCCAGCAGCTTACTAGCGGGGGGCCTGGTTACCTACGAGCAGTACTTC. As protein: CASSLLAGGLVTYEQYF. The rearrangement uses TRBV11-2 and TRBJ2-7, with 11 bases matching TRBD2. The CDR3 loop spans 17 amino acids. CDR1 is SGHAT, CDR2 FQNNGV, per germline. Trimming removed 2 bases from V and 2 bases from J; junction bases left unmatched: 8.

This rearrangement joins TRBV12-5 to TRBJ2-1; no clear D gene. CDR3 length equals 11 residues. V lost 0 bases, J lost 9 bases, and 3 bases lay in between. Germline V gene sequence: CDR1 LGHNT, CDR2 FRNRAP. DNA for the CDR3: TGTGCTAGTGGTTTGGTCCCTGAGCAGTTCTTC. It encodes CASGLVPEQFF.

This clonotype occurred a few times. In nucleotides, the CDR3 is TGCGCCAGCAGCGCCGACACGAACACCGGGGAGCTGTTTTTT. Translating it yields CASSADTNTGELFF. The genes are TRBV5-1 and TRBJ2-2; D is uncertain. Per the germline V gene, CDR1 is SGHRS and CDR2 is YFSETQ. V was shortened by 4 bases and J by 0 bases, with 7 bases between the two germline ends. The CDR3 totals 14 residues.

This rearrangement joins TRBV4-1 to TRBJ1-1; D call uncertain. V dropped 0 bases and J dropped 0 bases, with 5 bases sitting between them. The germline V gene encodes CDR1 MGHRA and CDR2 YSYEKL. CDR3 length equals 14 residues. CDR3 nucleotides: TGCGCCAGCAGCCAAGAATCCGTGAACACTGAAGCTTTCTTT. Its protein is CASSQESVNTEAFF.

This CDR3 reads CASSLAVGANVLTF. As DNA, the CDR3 is TGTGCCAGCAGCTTAGCGGTTGGGGCCAACGTCCTGACTTTC. The chain has TRBV11-3 and TRBJ2-6; the D is unclear. Trimming took off 1 base at V and 3 bases at J, with 4 bases between the two ends. Germline loops: CDR1 SGHNT, CDR2 YENEEA. This CDR3 is 14 amino acids long. Combining the CDR3 with reference TRBV11-3 and TRBJ2-6 gives the whole variable domain EAGVVQSPRYKIIEKKQPVAFWCNPISGHNTLYWYLQNLGQGPELLIRYENEEAVDDSQLPKDRFSAERLKGVDSTLKIQPAELGDSAVYLCASSLAVGANVLTFGAGSRLTVL.

In this sample, this clonotype turned up a few times. The rearrangement joins TRBV12-3 or TRBV12-4 to TRBJ2-5; weak D call: TRBD2 (6 bases). The length of the CDR3 is 14 residues. With 2 bases removed from V and 7 bases from J, the gap between germline ends came to 14 bases. The CDR3, as DNA: TGTGCCAGCAGTTTAATGGAGGGGCGCGCGACCCAGTACTTC. This encodes CASSLMEGRATQYF.

The V gene is TRBV6-2 or TRBV6-3, the J gene TRBJ1-5; D ambiguous. Germline V gene sequence: CDR1 MNHEY, CDR2 SVGEGT. Trimming left V 2 bases short and J 0 bases short, with 5 bases between. The CDR3 is 14 amino acids. The CDR3 DNA follows: TGTGCCAGCAGTTACCAGTATAGCAATCAGCCCCAGCATTTT. Translated, it gives CASSYQYSNQPQHF.

This clonotype was counted ten times or more. This chain uses TRBV20-1 with TRBJ2-2; tentatively, D is TRBD1 or TRBD2 (6 bases each). The CDR3 is made up of 12 amino acids. Germline-derived CDR1 and CDR2 are DFQATT and SNEGSKA (reference sequence). Trimming left V 0 bases short and J 11 bases short, with 10 bases between. This chain's CDR3 is CSARDGGRELFF. The DNA of the CDR3 is TGCAGTGCTAGAGATGGGGGGCGCGAGCTGTTTTTT.

This clonotype was seen a handful of times. J is TRBJ2-3 and V is TRBV6-1; perhaps TRBD1 as D (6 bases). Germline CDR1 reads MNHNS; CDR2 reads SASEGT. V dropped 8 bases and J dropped 1 base, with 10 bases sitting between them. The CDR3 consists of 13 residues. In nucleotides, the CDR3 is TGTGCCAGCTTCGAGGGGGGCACAGATACGCAGTATTTT. Amino acids: CASFEGGTDTQYF.

The table lists this clonotype with a few counts. CDR3 protein: CASSAGGGSNEQFF. DNA of the CDR3: TGCGCCAGCAGCGCCGGCGGGGGGTCGAATGAGCAGTTCTTC. This chain links TRBV5-1 with TRBJ2-1; 8 positions match TRBD2. Losses at the gene ends were 4 bases for V and 7 bases for J; bases not matched to a gene: 7. Per the germline V gene, CDR1 is SGHRS and CDR2 is YFSETQ. The CDR3 is 14 residues long. The full variable domain, with the rest looked up from reference TRBV5-1 and TRBJ2-1, is KAGVTQTPRYLIKTRGQQVTLSCSPISGHRSVSWYQQTPGQGLQFLFEYFSETQRNKGNFPGRFSGRQFSNSRSEMNVSTLELGDSALYLCASSAGGGSNEQFFGPGTRLTVL.

This clonotype showed up just a few times. V is TRBV7-9 and J is TRBJ1-1, with 10 bases aligning to TRBD1. Germline CDR1 is SEHNR and CDR2 is FQNEAQ (reference sequence). J lost 6 bases, V lost 1 base, and 5 bases had no gene match. CDR3 length equals 15 residues. CDR3 DNA: TGTGCCAGCAGCTTAGATGGGACAGGGGTGGCTGAAGCTTTCTTT. Protein: CASSLDGTGVAEAFF.

This clonotype was picked up a small number of times. This chain links TRBV25-1 with TRBJ2-6; 7 bases align to TRBD2. The CDR3 has 19 residues. The V and J ends lost 3 bases and 0 bases, in that order; junction bases with no gene match: 11. In germline, CDR1 is MGHDK, CDR2 SYGVNS. DNA for the CDR3: TGTGCCAGCAGTGATAAGGAAATCGGGGGGTTCTCTGGGGCCAACGTCCTGACTTTC. Its protein is CASSDKEIGGFSGANVLTF.

This clonotype was seen repeatedly, ten times or more. The chain recombines TRBV5-1 with TRBJ2-5; D unresolved. The CDR3 consists of 15 residues. Germline-derived CDR1 and CDR2 are SGHRS and YFSETQ. V was clipped by 5 bases and J by 0 bases, with 14 bases between them. The CDR3 DNA reads as TGCGCCAGCAGTTATGGAGATGATTACCAAGAGACCCAGTACTTC. This sequence encodes CASSYGDDYQETQYF. Full variable domain (rest looked up from reference TRBV5-1 and TRBJ2-5): KAGVTQTPRYLIKTRGQQVTLSCSPISGHRSVSWYQQTPGQGLQFLFEYFSETQRNKGNFPGRFSGRQFSNSRSEMNVSTLELGDSALYLCASSYGDDYQETQYFGPGTRLLVL.

A few counts support this clonotype. The J gene is TRBJ2-3, the V gene TRBV27; 9 bases fit TRBD1. The CDR3 is 15 amino acids. Trimming took 5 bases from V and 3 from J; bases not matched to a gene: 6. Germline CDR1 and CDR2: MNHEY and SMNVEV (reference sequence). CDR3 region: CASSIGQGRTDTQYF. The CDR3 region has the DNA TGTGCCAGCAGTATAGGACAGGGGAGAACAGATACGCAGTATTTT.

This clonotype occurred a few times. The rearrangement uses TRBV5-1 and TRBJ2-1; TRBD2 aligns across 10 bases. With 0 bases clipped from V and 5 bases from J, the junction kept 8 bases outside the gene matches. The CDR3 is 17 amino acids. Germline-derived CDR1 and CDR2 are SGHRS and YFSETQ. Here the CDR3 reads CASSLASGGAYDNEQFF. The CDR3 DNA is TGCGCCAGCAGCTTGGCCAGCGGGGGGGCCTATGACAATGAGCAGTTCTTC.

Many counts were recorded for this clonotype. V is TRBV5-6 and J is TRBJ2-2; 8 bases agree with TRBD2. The CDR3 is 13 amino acids. With 1 base clipped from V and 9 bases from J, the junction kept 2 bases outside the gene matches. Germline CDR1 reads SGHDT; CDR2 reads YYEEEE. In DNA, the CDR3 is TGTGCCAGCAGCTTGAGCGGGGGCAGGGAGCTGTTTTTT. Amino acid sequence: CASSLSGGRELFF.

There are a few counts of this clonotype. The chain links TRBV5-1 to TRBJ2-2; 11 nucleotides agree with TRBD1. Per germline, CDR1 SGHRS and CDR2 YFSETQ. The CDR3 has 14 amino acids. Unmatched junction bases numbered 2, after V lost 6 bases and J lost 4 bases. The CDR3, as DNA: TGCGCCAGCACCGGGACAGGGGGCACCGGGGAGCTGTTTTTT. Protein: CASTGTGGTGELFF.

This clonotype was counted many times. The rearrangement joins TRBV20-1 to TRBJ2-3; TRBD2 might be the D (5 bases). Germline loops: CDR1 DFQATT, CDR2 SNEGSKA (reference sequence). The CDR3 extends over 13 amino acids. The CDR3 is CRTAELFTDTQYF. CDR3 in DNA: TGCAGAACAGCGGAACTTTTCACAGATACGCAGTATTTT.

A few counts support this clonotype. This chain uses TRBV2 with TRBJ1-3; D remains unclear. Germline V gives CDR1 SNHLY, CDR2 FYNNEI. This CDR3 is built from 15 residues. V gave up 0 bases and J gave up 2 bases, with 8 bases separating them. The CDR3 region has the DNA TGTGCCAGCAGTGAAGCCCCAGGCCCTGGAAACACCATATATTTT. It encodes CASSEAPGPGNTIYF.

The genes are TRBV20-1 and TRBJ1-1, with 8 bases fitting TRBD1. J was trimmed by 10 bases and V by 3 bases; bases with no gene match: 7. This CDR3 comprises 12 residues. The germline V gene encodes CDR1 DFQATT and CDR2 SNEGSKA (reference sequence). The CDR3 sequence is CSARARDRRAFF. CDR3 coding DNA: TGCAGTGCTAGGGCAAGGGACAGGAGAGCTTTCTTT.

The gene calls are TRBV19 and TRBJ2-2; D is ambiguous. The germline V gene encodes CDR1 LNHDA and CDR2 SQIVND (reference sequence). The CDR3 spans 15 residues. Trimming cost V 5 bases and J 3 bases, with 13 bases left between them. Here the CDR3 DNA reads TGTGCCAGTAGTGATCTCTTAGGCGACACCGGGGAGCTGTTTTTT. Translating it yields CASSDLLGDTGELFF.

This clonotype was detected ten times or more. The chain combines TRBV20-1 with TRBJ1-5; D ambiguous. The CDR3 length is 13 residues. V dropped 1 base and J dropped 2 bases, with 6 bases sitting between them. Per germline, CDR1 DFQATT and CDR2 SNEGSKA (reference sequence). As DNA, the CDR3 is TGCAGTGCTAGAGGAGACGGCAATCAGCCCCAGCATTTT. Protein sequence: CSARGDGNQPQHF.

In this sample, this clonotype turned up a few times. The chain employs TRBV19 and TRBJ1-5; D unresolved. V gave up 3 bases and J gave up 3 bases, with 6 bases separating them. CDR3 length equals 13 residues. The germline V gene has CDR1 LNHDA and CDR2 SQIVND (reference sequence). In nucleotides, the CDR3 is TGTGCCAGTAGTATCCAGTCCAATCAGCCCCAGCATTTT. Protein: CASSIQSNQPQHF.

This clonotype has just a few counts. This chain links TRBV5-1 with TRBJ2-4; D is uncertain. Per germline, CDR1 SGHRS and CDR2 YFSETQ. Trimming stripped 4 bases from V and 0 bases from J, with 8 bases between. The CDR3 consists of 14 residues. The CDR3 protein is CASSQWEAKNIQYF. CDR3 DNA sequence: TGCGCCAGCAGCCAATGGGAAGCCAAAAACATTCAGTACTTC.

In this sample, this clonotype turned up many times. J is TRBJ2-1 and V is TRBV7-2, with D perhaps matching TRBD2 (6 bases). CDR1 and CDR2 (germline): SGHTA, FQGNSA. Trimming stripped 3 bases from V and 4 bases from J, with 10 bases between. This CDR3 has 14 amino acids. CDR3 region: CASSFGGPYNEQFF. The CDR3 nucleotides are TGTGCCAGCAGCTTCGGGGGTCCATACAATGAGCAGTTCTTC. Based on the CDR3 plus reference TRBV7-2 and TRBJ2-1, the full variable domain is GAGVSQSPSNKVTEKGKDVELRCDPISGHTALYWYRQSLGQGLEFLIYFQGNSAPDKSGLPSDRFSAERTGGSVSTLTIQRTQQEDSAVYLCASSFGGPYNEQFFGPGTRLTVL.

The chain is built from TRBV18 and TRBJ1-5; D might be TRBD1 (5 bases). Germline lookup yields CDR1 KGHSH and CDR2 LQKENI. Trimming took 2 bases from V and 6 from J, leaving 8 bases between them. The CDR3 is made up of 13 amino acids. The CDR3 region has the DNA TGTGCCAGCTCACCATCCGGGACTCAGCCCCAGCATTTT. Its translation is CASSPSGTQPQHF.

This clonotype was detected a few times. The chain joins TRBV4-1 to TRBJ2-3; 8 nucleotides line up with TRBD2. From germline, CDR1 is MGHRA and CDR2 YSYEKL. The CDR3 is 17 residues long. V dropped 0 bases and J dropped 2; count of bases not matched to a gene: 7. The CDR3 sequence: CASSQDQAGAYTDTQYF. The DNA of the CDR3 is TGCGCCAGCAGCCAAGATCAAGCGGGGGCCTACACAGATACGCAGTATTTT.

The rearrangement joins TRBV20-1 to TRBJ2-1; 11 bases fit TRBD2. V was clipped by 5 bases and J by 2 bases; unmatched bases: 8. The CDR3 spans 16 residues. The germline gives CDR1 DFQATT, CDR2 SNEGSKA (reference sequence). Here the CDR3 DNA reads TGCAGTGCTGGATCCCTAGCGGGGGGAACCTACAATGAGCAGTTCTTC. This gives the protein CSAGSLAGGTYNEQFF.

The chain links TRBV28 to TRBJ2-5; D is perhaps TRBD1 (6 bases). Germline CDR1 MDHEN, CDR2 SYDVKM. This CDR3 is 15 amino acids long. V was trimmed by 6 bases and J by 2 bases, leaving 16 bases between them. This CDR3 is CASSLPQGLQETQYF. CDR3 bases: TGTGCCAGCAGCCTCCCCCAGGGGCTTCAAGAGACCCAGTACTTC.

This clonotype was seen ten or more times. This chain connects TRBV12-3 or TRBV12-4 to TRBJ2-1; perhaps TRBD1 as D (6 bases). The V end was cut by 3 bases, the J end by 4 bases, with 10 bases between. The CDR3 loop spans 14 amino acids. CDR3 nucleotide sequence: TGTGCCAGCAGTTTTCAGGGGTTATACAATGAGCAGTTCTTC. Translating gives CASSFQGLYNEQFF.

This clonotype was seen repeatedly, ten times or more. This chain links TRBV4-1 with TRBJ2-3, with TRBD1 identical over 7 bases. CDR3 size: 16 residues. Germline assignment: CDR1 MGHRA and CDR2 YSYEKL. Losses at the gene ends were 9 bases for V and 8 bases for J; bases not matched to a gene: 20. CDR3 loop: CASTRTGLGLQGTQYF. The CDR3 region has the DNA TGCGCCAGTACCCGGACAGGCCTAGGTTTACAGGGTACGCAGTATTTT.